This T cell receptor beta chain appears in the sequencing data of a study of blood T cell repertoires in COVID-19. Study-level information: The United States, Italy and Spain were the sources of the acute and convalescent COVID-19 samples. The cDNA or gDNA used as material had been derived from T cells, B-cell-depleted T cells, or PBMCs.

Germline CDR1 MDHEN, CDR2 SYDVKM. The CDR3 is made up of 14 amino acids. V lost 6 bases to trimming and J lost 1 base, with 10 bases between them. This clone was seen more than once but under ten times. As handled by the study authors: Researchers report that nucleated cell counts were estimated from reference gene primer amplification. TCRdb's copy holds only in-frame clones and misses some; the assay was immunoSEQ multiplex PCR. V and J calls and clone size are as listed in that table; D and trimming were resolved from the DNA. Of about 55,000 clones in the sample, around 83% are singletons; the top ten hold less than 2%.

The receptor was isolated from a woman aged 60-75 years with acute or convalescent COVID-19. The V gene is TRBV28, the J gene TRBJ1-5; D is ambiguous. Sequencing used peripheral blood. The CDR3 here is CASSPGGSNQPQHF. In DNA form, the CDR3 reads TGTGCCAGCAGCCCTGGAGGGAGCAATCAGCCCCAGCATTTT. The entire variable domain, with the rest obtained from reference TRBV28 and TRBJ1-5, is as follows: DVKVTQSSRYLVKRTGEKVFLECVQDMDHENMFWYRQDPGLGLRLIYFSYDVKMKEKGDIPEGYSVSREKKERFSLILESASTNQTSMYLCASSPGGSNQPQHFGDGTRLSIL.